This passage covers 24 T cell receptor beta chains from one sample sequenced in a study of beta chain features in type 1 diabetes. Every bit of the isolated RNA underwent reverse transcription, so sequencing read expressed TCRB transcripts. Sequencing was performed with immunoSEQ multiplex PCR; in TCRdb, only in-frame clones are kept and a portion is missing. This table holds 140,000 to 150,000 clones, under 60% found once. The sample comprised Tregs from blood. These receptors were taken from a man between 18 and 29 years old in good health.

This sequence joins TRBV27 and TRBJ2-7; 7 bases map to TRBD1. The J segment lost 3 bases and the V segment lost 6 bases, leaving 11 bases of the junction unmatched. Germline CDR1 and CDR2: MNHEY and SMNVEV (reference sequence). The CDR3 contains 15 residues. The CDR3 bases are TGTGCCAGCAGCCTCAGACAGGGAGCGTACTACGAGCAGTACTTC. Residues: CASSLRQGAYYEQYF.

This chain uses TRBV5-4 with TRBJ2-5, with TRBD1 matching over 7 bases. Germline assignment: CDR1 SGHNT and CDR2 YYREEE (reference sequence). Trimming at V came to 4 bases and at J to 4 bases, leaving 10 bases not matched to a gene. This CDR3 spans 15 amino acids. Written as DNA, the CDR3 is TGTGCCAGCAGCCTAGGGACAGTGAGTGGAGAGACCCAGTACTTC. It is translated as CASSLGTVSGETQYF.

This clone has only a few counts. This chain connects TRBV28 to TRBJ2-2; D possibly corresponds to TRBD1 (6 bases). CDR3 length equals 15 residues. Trimming took 6 bases from V and 4 from J, leaving 15 bases between them. CDR1 and CDR2 (germline): MDHEN, SYDVKM. The CDR3: CASSQDTGPTGELFF. CDR3 coding DNA: TGTGCCAGCAGCCAGGACACAGGGCCCACCGGGGAGCTGTTTTTT.

The chain combines TRBV7-9 with TRBJ2-3, with 9 positions matching TRBD1. The J segment lost 2 bases and the V segment lost 5 bases, leaving 14 bases of the junction unmatched. The CDR3 is 18 residues long. Germline CDR1 and CDR2: SEHNR and FQNEAQ (reference sequence). The CDR3 protein is CASSGHYRGRSTTDTQYF. The CDR3 DNA reads TGTGCCAGCAGCGGCCACTACAGGGGGCGATCAACCACAGATACGCAGTATTTT. The whole variable domain, remainder taken from reference TRBV7-9 and TRBJ2-3, is DTGVSQNPRHKITKRGQNVTFRCDPISEHNRLYWYRQTLGQGPEFLTYFQNEAQLEKSRLLSDRFSAERPKGSFSTLEIQRTEQGDSAMYLCASSGHYRGRSTTDTQYFGPGTRLTVL.

The rearrangement uses TRBV2 and TRBJ1-6; D may be TRBD1 (6 bases). V lost 4 bases to trimming and J lost 0 bases, with 10 bases between them. Germline V gene sequence: CDR1 SNHLY, CDR2 FYNNEI. This CDR3 has 16 amino acids. CDR3 residues: CASSVDRSSYNSPLHF. CDR3 nucleotides: TGTGCCAGCAGTGTAGACAGGTCCTCCTATAATTCACCCCTCCACTTT. Looking up the rest from reference TRBV2 and TRBJ1-6 gives the full variable domain: EPEVTQTPSHQVTQMGQEVILRCVPISNHLYFYWYRQILGQKVEFLVSFYNNEISEKSEIFDDQFSVERPDGSNFTLKIRSTKLEDSAMYFCASSVDRSSYNSPLHFGNGTRLTVT.

The chain carries TRBV5-6 and TRBJ1-1, with unresolved D. Germline V gene sequence: CDR1 SGHDT, CDR2 YYEEEE. V was trimmed by 0 bases and J by 3 bases, leaving 15 bases between them. The CDR3 loop spans 16 amino acids. This CDR3 is CASSLVSLGGDTEAFF. In DNA form, the CDR3 reads TGTGCCAGCAGCTTGGTTTCGTTGGGCGGGGACACTGAAGCTTTCTTT.

The V and J genes are TRBV5-1 and TRBJ1-4, with D unresolved. Germline values: CDR1 SGHRS, CDR2 YFSETQ. This CDR3 contains 18 residues. V was cut by 2 bases and J by 0 bases, with 17 bases left in between. The CDR3 protein is CASSFGWRTAATNEKLFF. CDR3 sequence (DNA): TGCGCCAGCAGCTTTGGTTGGAGGACGGCGGCAACTAATGAAAAACTGTTTTTT.

In its sample, this clone was seen a few times. The identical CDR3 is also encoded by other nucleotide sequences in the sample. The CDR3 nucleotides read TGTGCCAGCAGCTTAGGGGCAGGGGACTATGGCTACACCTTC. It codes for CASSLGAGDYGYTF. The chain has TRBV7-2 and TRBJ1-2, with D perhaps TRBD1 (6 bases). This CDR3 contains 14 residues. Germline CDR1 and CDR2: SGHTA and FQGNSA. V gave up 1 base and J gave up 3 bases, with 9 bases separating them.

This clone was counted once. The gene calls are TRBV27 and TRBJ1-6; D unresolved. CDR3 length equals 12 residues. Germline-derived CDR1 and CDR2 are MNHEY and SMNVEV (reference sequence). The V end was cut by 2 bases, the J end by 8 bases, with 4 bases between. DNA for the CDR3: TGTGCCAGCAGTTTAGCAGATTCACCCCTCCACTTT. Protein: CASSLADSPLHF.

The CDR3 region is CASSRQGSSYEQYF. CDR3 sequence (DNA): TGTGCCAGCTCGCGACAGGGATCTTCCTACGAGCAGTACTTC. This sequence joins TRBV18 and TRBJ2-7, with 7 bases that match TRBD1. Germline V gene lookup returns CDR1 KGHSH and CDR2 LQKENI. The CDR3 is 14 residues long. J was trimmed by 1 base and V by 6 bases; bases with no gene match: 6.

The gene calls are TRBV2 and TRBJ1-2; D gene unclear. CDR1 and CDR2 from the germline V gene are SNHLY and FYNNEI. V lost 6 bases, J lost 8 bases, and 13 bases lay in between. CDR3 length equals 12 residues. In DNA form, the CDR3 reads TGTGCCAGCAGGTGGACGGGAGAGGGCTACACCTTC. It is translated as CASRWTGEGYTF.

This clone was observed a few times. The chain employs TRBV27 and TRBJ2-7, with 7 bases matching TRBD2. CDR1 and CDR2 from the germline V gene are MNHEY and SMNVEV (reference sequence). V lost 6 bases to trimming and J lost 7 bases; unmatched junction nucleotides: 9. This CDR3 is 13 amino acids long. As DNA, the CDR3 is TGTGCCAGCAGCCGGGGGGTCCCGGGTGAGCAGTACTTC. Amino acids: CASSRGVPGEQYF.

The chain uses TRBV25-1 and TRBJ1-2; 9 positions agree with TRBD1. CDR3 size: 15 residues. After removal of 2 bases from V and 8 bases from J, the junction contained 9 bases not matched to a gene. The germline gives CDR1 MGHDK, CDR2 SYGVNS. CDR3: CASSERTGEHDGYTF. Written as DNA, the CDR3 is TGTGCCAGCAGTGAACGGACAGGGGAGCACGACGGCTACACCTTC.

This clone came up a few times. J is TRBJ1-3 and V is TRBV6-1; D gene ambiguous. V was trimmed by 6 bases and J by 0 bases, leaving 9 bases between them. This CDR3 is built from 14 residues. The germline V gene encodes CDR1 MNHNS and CDR2 SASEGT. The CDR3 protein is CASRQAGSGNTIYF. CDR3 bases: TGTGCCAGCAGGCAAGCAGGCTCTGGAAACACCATATATTTT.

This clone was recorded a few times. The rearrangement uses TRBV7-2 and TRBJ1-1; no reliable D call. Per the germline V gene, CDR1 is SGHTA and CDR2 is FQGNSA. The CDR3 loop spans 15 amino acids. V lost 1 base, J lost 4 bases, and 13 bases lay in between. The CDR3 nucleotides are TGTGCCAGCAGCTTAGGGGAGTCGGGCTCCACTGAAGCTTTCTTT. Translated, it gives CASSLGESGSTEAFF.

This clone was seen more than once but under ten times. The chain employs TRBV5-1 and TRBJ1-2, with unresolved D. Germline CDR1 SGHRS, CDR2 YFSETQ. Trimming shortened V by 0 bases and J by 4 bases, and 4 bases separated the two germline ends. The CDR3 runs 12 residues. The DNA of the CDR3 is TGCGCCAGCAGCTTGGGTAGCTATGGCTACACCTTC. This codes for CASSLGSYGYTF.

CDR3 coding DNA: TGTGCCAGCAGCTTATTATCAGAGGAGGAGGAGACCCAGTACTTC. Translated: CASSLLSEEEETQYF. The chain combines TRBV7-9 with TRBJ2-5; D is perhaps TRBD2 (5 bases). The CDR3 covers 15 residues. Per the germline V gene, CDR1 is SEHNR and CDR2 is FQNEAQ (reference sequence). The V and J ends lost 2 bases and 5 bases respectively, with 15 bases between them.

This clone was detected only a few times. J is TRBJ2-5 and V is TRBV4-1; TRBD1 might be the D (5 bases). CDR1 is MGHRA and CDR2 is YSYEKL in the germline V gene. V dropped 1 base and J dropped 5 bases, with 17 bases sitting between them. This CDR3 has 16 residues. The CDR3 DNA is TGCGCCAGCAGCCAAGGGGTGACAGCCTTCGGGGAGACCCAGTACTTC. Protein: CASSQGVTAFGETQYF.

The chain carries TRBV30 and TRBJ2-1, with D tentatively TRBD2 (5 bases). Germline V CDR1 and CDR2: GTSNPN, SVGIG (reference sequence). The V gene lost 3 bases and the J gene lost 7 bases, with 10 bases spanning the gap. The CDR3 sequence is 12 residues long. CDR3 amino acids: CAWRPGMNEQFF. For the CDR3, the DNA is TGTGCCTGGAGACCGGGGATGAATGAGCAGTTCTTC.

CDR3 DNA sequence: TGCGCCAGCAGCTCGGCAGGGGGTGCCGGGGAGCTGTTTTTT. Translating it yields CASSSAGGAGELFF. The J gene is TRBJ2-2, the V gene TRBV5-1, with 7 bases aligning to TRBD1. The CDR3 runs 14 residues. Unmatched junction bases numbered 5, after V lost 3 bases and J lost 6 bases. The germline V gene has CDR1 SGHRS and CDR2 YFSETQ. Full variable domain (remainder filled in from reference TRBV5-1 and TRBJ2-2): KAGVTQTPRYLIKTRGQQVTLSCSPISGHRSVSWYQQTPGQGLQFLFEYFSETQRNKGNFPGRFSGRQFSNSRSEMNVSTLELGDSALYLCASSSAGGAGELFFGEGSRLTVL.

The chain recombines TRBV30 with TRBJ1-3, with D hard to call. The V end was cut by 4 bases, the J end by 0 bases, with 16 bases between. Germline CDR1 is GTSNPN and CDR2 is SVGIG (reference sequence). This CDR3 has 16 amino acids. This CDR3 reads CAWTQVPRRSGNTIYF. The CDR3 DNA reads as TGTGCCTGGACCCAGGTCCCCAGACGCTCTGGAAACACCATATATTTT.

CDR3 sequence: CASSVGSLAYEQYF. The CDR3 DNA follows: TGTGCCAGCAGCGTGGGTAGCCTTGCCTACGAGCAGTACTTC. This chain links TRBV9 with TRBJ2-7; D not resolved. The V end lost 2 bases, the J end lost 2 bases, and 11 bases lay between the germline ends. Per germline, CDR1 SGDLS and CDR2 YYNGEE. This CDR3 region has 14 residues.

The chain combines TRBV27 with TRBJ1-1; a weak D match, TRBD1 (6 bases). V was trimmed by 7 bases and J by 1 base, leaving 25 bases between them. There are 18 residues in the CDR3. The V gene's germline CDR1 is MNHEY and CDR2 SMNVEV (reference sequence). The CDR3 DNA is TGTGCCAGCAACTTCGGGGGGGCCGAAAGATATAGGAACACTGAAGCTTTCTTT. Translating gives CASNFGGAERYRNTEAFF.

This clone has only a few counts. The V gene is TRBV5-1, the J gene TRBJ2-5, with a possible D match to TRBD2 (5 bases). The CDR3 extends over 14 amino acids. Between the trimmed V and J ends, which lost 1 base and 5 bases, there was a span of 12 bases. Germline V gene lookup returns CDR1 SGHRS and CDR2 YFSETQ. This CDR3 is CASSLWTVGETQYF. In nucleotides, the CDR3 is TGCGCCAGCAGCTTGTGGACTGTTGGGGAGACCCAGTACTTC.